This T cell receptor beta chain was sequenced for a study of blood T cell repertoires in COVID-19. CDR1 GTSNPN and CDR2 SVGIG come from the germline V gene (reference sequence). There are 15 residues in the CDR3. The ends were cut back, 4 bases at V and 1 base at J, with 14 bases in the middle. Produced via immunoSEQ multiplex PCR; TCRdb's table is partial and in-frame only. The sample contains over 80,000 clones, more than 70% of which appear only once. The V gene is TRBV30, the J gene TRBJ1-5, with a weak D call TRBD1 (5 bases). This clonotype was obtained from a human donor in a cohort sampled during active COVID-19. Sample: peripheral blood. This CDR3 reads CAWTLPGGSNQPQHF. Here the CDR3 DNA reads TGTGCCTGGACTCTGCCCGGGGGGAGCAATCAGCCCCAGCATTTT.